These T cell receptor beta chains were read from a single sample in a study of cytomegalovirus exposure and HLA in healthy donors. Clones were read by immunoSEQ multiplex PCR, and TCRdb kept only the in-frame ones, dropping some. The data contain about 120,000 clones, approximately 80% of them singletons. The sequencing sample was made of PBMCs. The receptors originated from a woman aged 25 to 39 in good health and CMV-seronegative. Each CDR3 is given with its conserved first and last residue. The order of the fields is clone size, V gene, J gene, D gene, CDR3 DNA, CDR3 protein. A D gene is named only where the DNA matches it firmly. Only some rows state a clone size, as once, few, many or a class for expanded clones.

>NA|TRBV7-9|TRBJ1-5|NA
TGTGCCAGCAGCGCACAGGGTGGCAATCAGCCCCAGCATTTT
CASSAQGGNQPQHF
>NA|TRBV4-1|TRBJ2-1|NA
TGCGCCAGCAGCCAAGTCTATTCCAATGAGCAGTTCTTC
CASSQVYSNEQFF
>NA|TRBV10-1|TRBJ2-2|TRBD2
TGCGCCAGCAGTGAAGTAGCGGGAGTCGGCACCGGGGAGCTGTTTTTT
CASSEVAGVGTGELFF
>few|TRBV27|TRBJ2-1|NA
TGTGCCAGCAATCACCAGGGAGGAGGCGGTGAGCAGTTCTTC
CASNHQGGGGEQFF
>NA|TRBV27|TRBJ2-1|TRBD2
TGTGCCAGCAGTTTCCTACTAGCGGGAGTATACAATGAGCAGTTCTTC
CASSFLLAGVYNEQFF
>NA|TRBV5-1|TRBJ2-7|NA
TGCGCCAGCAGCTTAAACAGGGTGGGGCTCGACGAGCAGTACTTC
CASSLNRVGLDEQYF
>few|TRBV7-9|TRBJ2-2|NA
TGTGCCAGCAGCTTGACGGGGGCGAACACCGGGGAGCTGTTTTTT
CASSLTGANTGELFF
>NA|TRBV19|TRBJ1-1|NA
TGTGCCAGTAGTATCAGGCAGGGGACGTCAATGAACACTGAAGCTTTCTTT
CASSIRQGTSMNTEAFF
>NA|TRBV4-1|TRBJ2-2|NA
TGCGCCAGCAGCCAAGACCAGGACTCGGCGAACACCGGGGAGCTGTTTTTT
CASSQDQDSANTGELFF
>NA|TRBV4-2|TRBJ1-1|NA
TGTGCCAGCAGCCAGGGGTACAGGGACACTGAAGCTTTCTTT
CASSQGYRDTEAFF
>NA|TRBV11-1|TRBJ2-6|TRBD2
TGTGCCAGCAGCTCCGGACTAGCGGGCAGCTCTGGGGCCAACGTCCTGACTTTC
CASSSGLAGSSGANVLTF
>NA|TRBV19|TRBJ1-1|NA
TGTGCCAGTAGTACGGGAGGGGGGGTTAACACTGAAGCTTTCTTT
CASSTGGGVNTEAFF
>NA|TRBV5-4|TRBJ1-1|TRBD1
TGTGCCAGCAGCTTCCCGGACAGGGGGACTGAAGCTTTCTTT
CASSFPDRGTEAFF
>few|TRBV2|TRBJ1-4|TRBD1
TGTGCCAGCAGGGAGACAGGGGGCAACGAACTGTTTTTT
CASRETGGNELFF
>NA|TRBV28|TRBJ1-1|TRBD1
TGTGCCAGCAGTACGGGACAGGGGGCCTCTGAAGCTTTCTTT
CASSTGQGASEAFF
>NA|TRBV7-3|TRBJ2-7|TRBD1
TGTGCCAGCAGCTTAAAAGGGACAGAGACCTACGAGCAGTACTTC
CASSLKGTETYEQYF
>NA|TRBV2|TRBJ1-5|TRBD1
TGTGCCAGCACCGATGACAGGGGAAGGCCCCAGCATTTT
CASTDDRGRPQHF
>NA|TRBV13|TRBJ2-1|NA
TGTGCCAGCAGCCCGGTGTCAGCGTACAATGAGCAGTTCTTC
CASSPVSAYNEQFF
>NA|TRBV5-1|TRBJ2-7|TRBD2
TGCGCCAGCAGCTTGGGTGGAGCGGGAGGTTACGAGCAGTACTTC
CASSLGGAGGYEQYF
>NA|TRBV2|TRBJ2-3|TRBD2
TGTGCCAGCATGGGACTAGCGGCAGATACGCAGTATTTT
CASMGLAADTQYF
>NA|TRBV5-1|TRBJ2-6|NA
TGCGCCAGCAGCCGCAAGACAGAGTACGGGGCCAACGTCCTGACTTTC
CASSRKTEYGANVLTF
>once|TRBV2|TRBJ2-2|NA
TGTGCCAGCACCTCTCGGGCGGGGTCAACCGGGGAGCTGTTTTTT
CASTSRAGSTGELFF
>once|TRBV5-1|TRBJ2-1|TRBD2
TGCGCCAGCAGCCCCCTCGGACTAGCGGGAACGGAGCAGTTCTTC
CASSPLGLAGTEQFF
>NA|TRBV27|TRBJ1-1|NA
TGTGCCAGCAGTTTATATGGCGGTTCAACTGAAGCTTTCTTT
CASSLYGGSTEAFF
>NA|TRBV10-3|TRBJ1-3|NA
TGTGCCATCAGTGCTTACGCGACCGGGGTTGGGGCTGGAAACACCATATATTTT
CAISAYATGVGAGNTIYF
>NA|TRBV5-4|TRBJ1-1|NA
TGTGCCAGCAGCTTGGCGCGATACACTGAAGCTTTCTTT
CASSLARYTEAFF
>few|TRBV2|TRBJ2-7|NA
TGTGCCGCCTCGGGACTTTGGGCTGACGAGCAGTACTTC
CAASGLWADEQYF
>few|TRBV10-1|TRBJ2-1|TRBD2
TGCGCCAGCAGTGAAGTAGCGGGAGCCTACAATGAGCAGTTCTTC
CASSEVAGAYNEQFF
>NA|TRBV10-2|TRBJ2-7|TRBD1
TGCGCCAGCAGGGGATTTACAGGGGGCACGGGTAGTGGGGCCGAGCAGTACTTC
CASRGFTGGTGSGAEQYF
>NA|TRBV5-1|TRBJ1-5|NA
TGCGCCAGCAGCTTGGGACAGTCCAATCAGCCCCAGCATTTT
CASSLGQSNQPQHF
>NA|TRBV19|TRBJ2-7|NA
TGTGCCAGTAGTATAGGACAGGCCTACGAGCAGTACTTC
CASSIGQAYEQYF
>NA|TRBV6-6|TRBJ2-5|NA
TGTGCCAGCACCTCCCCCGGGAGACCGAGCACCCAGTACTTC
CASTSPGRPSTQYF